The 17 T cell receptor beta chains in this list originate from one sample, sequenced in a study of T cell repertoires in cytomegalovirus infection. TCRdb re-analysed the reads in MiXCR, keeping a single row per CDR3 protein. The sample yields around 530,000 distinct CDR3 sequences, 26% seen once. The material sequenced was PBMCs. All receptors derive from a human donor in good health (CMV status not recorded). Some clones in this sample may be carry-over from other donors' samples.

The V gene is TRBV7-2, the J gene TRBJ1-3; TRBD1 matches at 10 bases. Germline V lookup: CDR1 SGHTA, CDR2 FQGNSA. Trimming at V came to 3 bases and at J to 4 bases, leaving 6 bases not matched to a gene. CDR3 length: 16 amino acids. CDR3 sequence (DNA): TGTGCCAGCAGCTTTCCCGGGACAGGGGCAGGAAACACCATATATTTT. This codes for CASSFPGTGAGNTIYF.

The V gene is TRBV11-3, the J gene TRBJ1-6, with D possibly matching TRBD1 (5 bases). Germline V gene data show CDR1 as SGHNT and CDR2 as YENEEA. Trimming took off 4 bases at V and 9 bases at J, with 19 bases between the two ends. This CDR3 region has 16 residues. CDR3 in amino acids: CASSSSPAGGGSPLHF. CDR3 nucleotide sequence: TGTGCCAGCAGCTCAAGCCCCGCTGGGGGAGGTTCACCCCTCCACTTT.

This clonotype appeared a few times. The chain links TRBV6-5 to TRBJ2-2; D possibly corresponds to TRBD2 (5 bases). The ends were cut back, 3 bases at V and 8 bases at J, with 13 bases in the middle. The CDR3 is 14 residues long. Per germline, CDR1 MNHEY and CDR2 SVGAGI. CDR3 DNA sequence: TGTGCCAGCAGTTATTTCGCGGGTGGTGGGGAGCTGTTTTTT. Amino acids: CASSYFAGGGELFF.

The chain combines TRBV29-1 with TRBJ2-1, with TRBD2 as a possible D gene (6 bases). V dropped 3 bases and J dropped 12 bases, with 12 bases sitting between them. CDR3 length: 11 amino acids. CDR1 and CDR2 from the germline V gene are SQVTM and ANQGSEA. CDR3 nucleotides: TGCAGCGTTGAGCAGGGACTTTGGCAGTTCTTC. This encodes CSVEQGLWQFF.

This clonotype was observed many times. The chain joins TRBV7-8 to TRBJ1-2, with 8 bases matching TRBD1. CDR1 SGHVS and CDR2 FQNEAQ come from the germline V gene. The V and J ends lost 7 bases and 3 bases, in that order; junction bases with no gene match: 10. The CDR3 length is 15 residues. CDR3 DNA: TGTGCCAGCACCACGTCACAGGGGGGGGACTATGGCTACACCTTC. It translates to CASTTSQGGDYGYTF.

The chain uses TRBV20-1 and TRBJ2-7; 16 bases fit TRBD2. CDR1 DFQATT and CDR2 SNEGSKA come from the germline V gene (reference sequence). V lost 6 bases to trimming and J lost 6 bases; unmatched junction nucleotides: 8. This CDR3 region has 15 residues. The CDR3 is CSAAGTSGRAGEQYV. The CDR3 nucleotides are TGCAGTGCGGCCGGGACTAGCGGGAGGGCCGGCGAGCAGTACGTC.

In its sample, this clonotype was seen many times. The CDR3, as DNA: TGTGCCAGCAGCTCCCAAGCGGGGGGAGGCACAGATACGCAGTATTTT. The encoded protein is CASSSQAGGGTDTQYF. V is TRBV7-2 and J is TRBJ2-3, with 9 positions matching TRBD2. The CDR3 runs to 16 residues. J was trimmed by 1 base and V by 4 bases; bases with no gene match: 6. Germline values: CDR1 SGHTA, CDR2 FQGNSA.

This clonotype was seen a handful of times. The chain links TRBV10-3 to TRBJ2-1; 7 bases match TRBD2. V was clipped by 5 bases and J by 7 bases; unmatched bases: 5. The CDR3 is 13 amino acids. CDR1 and CDR2 from the germline V gene are ENHRY and SYGVKD. CDR3 DNA: TGTGCCATCAGTCCGACTAGCCGGAATGAGCAGTTCTTC. This sequence encodes CAISPTSRNEQFF.

This clonotype was seen a few times. The chain links TRBV9 to TRBJ2-1, with unresolved D. The germline gives CDR1 SGDLS, CDR2 YYNGEE. V was cut by 1 base and J by 5 bases, with 10 bases left in between. This CDR3 region has 14 residues. As DNA, the CDR3 is TGTGCCAGCAGCGTAACCCCATTGGACAATGAGCAGTTCTTC. Translating it yields CASSVTPLDNEQFF. Based on the CDR3 plus reference TRBV9 and TRBJ2-1, the full variable domain is DSGVTQTPKHLITATGQRVTLRCSPRSGDLSVYWYQQSLDQGLQFLIQYYNGEERAKGNILERFSAQQFPDLHSELNLSSLELGDSALYFCASSVTPLDNEQFFGPGTRLTVL.

The sample holds a few counts of this clonotype. This chain connects TRBV24-1 to TRBJ2-1, with 7 bases fitting TRBD2. Germline V gene lookup returns CDR1 KGHDR and CDR2 SFDVKD. The CDR3 has 16 residues. Trimming at V came to 1 base and at J to 5 bases, leaving 7 bases not matched to a gene. CDR3 amino acids: CATSDLGTSENNEQFF. CDR3 coding DNA: TGTGCCACCAGTGATTTAGGAACTAGCGAAAACAATGAGCAGTTCTTC.

This clonotype was recorded a few times. The chain is built from TRBV6-1 and TRBJ1-5; D remains ambiguous. The CDR3 contains 11 residues. From germline, CDR1 is MNHNS and CDR2 SASEGT. The V and J ends lost 8 bases and 6 bases respectively, with 8 bases between them. The CDR3 loop reads CASAHTQPQHF. The DNA for the CDR3 is TGTGCCAGCGCCCACACTCAGCCCCAGCATTTT.

The gene calls are TRBV11-3 and TRBJ2-5, with D possibly being TRBD1 (6 bases). Germline V gene sequence: CDR1 SGHNT, CDR2 YENEEA. V lost 5 bases and J 3 bases, leaving 13 bases between the germline ends. This CDR3 contains 14 residues. CDR3 in amino acids: CASSLARGKETQYF. For the CDR3, the DNA is TGTGCCAGCAGCCTCGCCAGGGGTAAAGAGACCCAGTACTTC.

This clonotype was counted between two and nine times. V usage is TRBV19 and J usage is TRBJ2-1; D is perhaps TRBD2 (6 bases). The CDR3 runs to 15 residues. The ends were cut back, 3 bases at V and 4 bases at J, with 13 bases in the middle. The germline CDR1 and CDR2 sequences are LNHDA and SQIVND (reference sequence). This chain's CDR3 is CASSIYAGPYNEQFF. CDR3 nucleotide sequence: TGTGCCAGTAGTATTTACGCGGGACCATACAATGAGCAGTTCTTC. Full variable domain (remainder filled in from reference TRBV19 and TRBJ2-1): DGGITQSPKYLFRKEGQNVTLSCEQNLNHDAMYWYRQDPGQGLRLIYYSQIVNDFQKGDIAEGYSVSREKKESFPLTVTSAQKNPTAFYLCASSIYAGPYNEQFFGPGTRLTVL.

J is TRBJ2-7 and V is TRBV5-1; 10 bases are a match to TRBD1. The J segment lost 0 bases and the V segment lost 1 base, leaving 7 bases of the junction unmatched. The CDR3 totals 17 residues. CDR1 is SGHRS, CDR2 YFSETQ, per germline. For the CDR3, the DNA is TGCGCCAGCAGCTTGACCGGGACAGGGGAATCCTCCTACGAGCAGTACTTC. Protein sequence: CASSLTGTGESSYEQYF. The variable domain in full, completed from reference TRBV5-1 and TRBJ2-7, reads KAGVTQTPRYLIKTRGQQVTLSCSPISGHRSVSWYQQTPGQGLQFLFEYFSETQRNKGNFPGRFSGRQFSNSRSEMNVSTLELGDSALYLCASSLTGTGESSYEQYFGPGTRLTVT.

A few counts support this clonotype. The V and J genes are TRBV6-2 or TRBV6-3 and TRBJ1-2; no clear D gene. Germline values: CDR1 MNHEY, CDR2 SVGEGT. The CDR3 contains 13 residues. The V end was cut by 5 bases, the J end by 5 bases, with 12 bases between. CDR3 in DNA: TGTGCCAGCAGTCAAAGACCCCTTTATGGCTACACCTTC. It translates to CASSQRPLYGYTF.

This clonotype was found many times. V and J are TRBV7-2 and TRBJ2-3; 12 bases map to TRBD2. This CDR3 has 18 amino acids. The V gene's germline CDR1 is SGHTA and CDR2 FQGNSA. V shed 4 bases and J 1 base; nucleotides not matched to a gene: 9. CDR3 in DNA: TGTGCCAGCAGCTCGACTAGCGGGAGATGGTATGGCACAGATACGCAGTATTTT. Its translation is CASSSTSGRWYGTDTQYF.

The V call is TRBV20-1, the J call TRBJ2-3; 9 bases match TRBD1. This CDR3 is 14 amino acids long. Looked up from germline, CDR1 is DFQATT and CDR2 is SNEGSKA (reference sequence). V shed 6 bases and J 8 bases; nucleotides not matched to a gene: 12. DNA for the CDR3: TGCAGTGCGGAACAAGGACAGGGGTTCGCTACGCAGTATTTT. It specifies CSAEQGQGFATQYF.